These 6 T cell receptor beta chains were sequenced from one sample in a study of shared T cell receptors in the human thymus. The method was immunoSEQ multiplex PCR; TCRdb's version includes in-frame clones alone and lacks a portion of them. The table includes 600,000 to 900,000 clones, approximately 83% detected once. Separately, the same data were catalogued under a study of human thymus T cells.

The sequencing input was thymocytes. The receptor set was obtained from a girl under two years old with a congenital heart defect.

J is TRBJ1-1 and V is TRBV6-6; D is undetermined. Trimming shortened V by 8 bases and J by 8 bases, and 18 bases separated the two germline ends. CDR3 length: 13 amino acids. Germline V lookup: CDR1 MNHNY, CDR2 SVGAGI (reference sequence). CDR3 loop: CASGLRRVSEAFF. The CDR3 region has the DNA TGTGCCAGCGGATTGAGGCGAGTGAGCGAAGCTTTCTTT.

V gene TRBV19 combines with J gene TRBJ1-1, with 10 bases fitting TRBD1. CDR1 is LNHDA and CDR2 is SQIVND in the germline V gene (reference sequence). This CDR3 is 15 amino acids long. After removal of 6 bases from V and 4 bases from J, the junction contained 8 bases not matched to a gene. CDR3 region: CASSRDRGSGTEAFF. Written as DNA, the CDR3 is TGTGCCAGTAGCCGGGACAGGGGTTCCGGCACTGAAGCTTTCTTT.

The chain is built from TRBV28 and TRBJ1-5; TRBD1 matches at 9 bases. The CDR3 extends over 18 amino acids. Germline values: CDR1 MDHEN, CDR2 SYDVKM. The V and J ends lost 6 bases and 11 bases, in that order; junction bases with no gene match: 23. CDR3 sequence (DNA): TGTGCCAGCAGCCCGAAAGCCCTTGGGACAGGGAATCTACTTTCCCAGCATTTT. It encodes CASSPKALGTGNLLSQHF.

The rearrangement links TRBV12-5 to TRBJ1-1; a weak D match, TRBD1 (5 bases). V lost 5 bases and J lost 1, with 11 bases in between. The CDR3 loop spans 14 amino acids. Germline V gives CDR1 LGHNT, CDR2 FRNRAP. CDR3 sequence: CASGPGQPNTEAFF. CDR3 DNA sequence: TGTGCTAGTGGTCCAGGGCAACCGAACACTGAAGCTTTCTTT. Full variable domain (remainder filled in from reference TRBV12-5 and TRBJ1-1): DARVTQTPRHKVTEMGQEVTMRCQPILGHNTVFWYRQTMMQGLELLAYFRNRAPLDDSGMPKDRFSAEMPDATLATLKIQPSEPRDSAVYFCASGPGQPNTEAFFGQGTRLTVV.

The chain recombines TRBV5-1 with TRBJ2-7; 10 bases fit TRBD1. V trimming: 3 bases; J trimming: 5 bases; junction bases outside the gene matches: 5. The germline V gene encodes CDR1 SGHRS and CDR2 YFSETQ. This CDR3 is 14 amino acids long. CDR3 bases: TGCGCCAGCAGCTACCGGGACAGGGGCCACGAGCAGTACTTC. This sequence encodes CASSYRDRGHEQYF.

The CDR3 sequence: CASSNAVGVEAFF. The CDR3 DNA reads as TGTGCCAGCAGCAATGCAGTCGGGGTTGAAGCTTTCTTT. The V call is TRBV14, the J call TRBJ1-1; no firm D call. The ends were cut back, 5 bases at V and 7 bases at J, with 14 bases in the middle. Germline V lookup: CDR1 SGHDN, CDR2 FVKESK. The CDR3 is made up of 13 amino acids.